This entry describes one TCR beta chain. Other DNA sequences in the sample encode the same CDR3. V gave up 2 bases and J gave up 3 bases; unmatched junction bases: 1. Germline lookup yields CDR1 SGHRS and CDR2 YFSETQ. The CDR3 spans 13 residues. This specimen comes from a study of cytotoxic CD8 clonotypes in ibrutinib-treated CLL. TCRdb's copy holds only in-frame clones and misses some; the assay was immunoSEQ multiplex PCR. The sample carries approximately 340,000 clones, about 64% recorded once. This receptor was taken from a human donor with chronic lymphocytic leukemia. Material: PBMCs, obtained after 36 months of ibrutinib treatment. The chain recombines TRBV5-1 with TRBJ1-1; 7 bases are a match to TRBD1. This CDR3 is CASSLGGDTEAFF. In DNA form, the CDR3 reads TGCGCCAGCAGCTTAGGGGGCGACACTGAAGCTTTCTTT. The whole variable domain, filled in from reference TRBV5-1 and TRBJ1-1, reads KAGVTQTPRYLIKTRGQQVTLSCSPISGHRSVSWYQQTPGQGLQFLFEYFSETQRNKGNFPGRFSGRQFSNSRSEMNVSTLELGDSALYLCASSLGGDTEAFFGQGTRLTVV.